This paragraph covers one TCR beta chain sequence. Time point specified: pretreatment peripheral blood. The method was immunoSEQ multiplex PCR; TCRdb's version includes in-frame clones alone and lacks a portion of them. Here the sample spans 75,000 to 95,000 clones, 70% to 90% being singletons. The data originate from a study of PD-L1 blockade in urothelial cancer. Study information: T cells numbered a median of about 150,000 in the blood samples.

The V and J ends lost 4 bases and 5 bases respectively, with 17 bases between them. The length of the CDR3 is 15 residues. CDR1 and CDR2 from the germline V gene are MNHEY and SVGAGI. The sequencing used PBMCs, collected around atezolizumab (anti-PD-L1) treatment. The sequence came from a middle-aged man with urothelial cancer. The chain has TRBV6-5 and TRBJ1-1, with D unclear. CDR3 protein: CASSSDLEMRTEAFF. DNA for the CDR3: TGTGCCAGCAGTTCTGATTTGGAGATGAGGACTGAAGCTTTCTTT.